One sample yielded the 4 T cell receptor beta chains listed below, sequenced in a study of CD8+ T cells in alopecia areata. This sample's treatment: oral pan-JAK inhibitor, 5-10 mg twice daily. RNA extraction was followed by reverse transcription into cDNA, which acted as the sequencing template. The assay was immunoSEQ multiplex PCR, and TCRdb's table has in-frame clones only and misses some. The sample has around 190,000 clones; less than 65% are singletons. Sample: CD4+ T cells sorted from blood, taken at week 4, from a patient treated with tofacitinib. These receptors came from a human donor with alopecia areata.

The chain joins TRBV7-2 to TRBJ2-3; D is possibly TRBD1 or TRBD2 (6 bases each). Trimming removed 5 bases at V and 6 bases at J, with 21 bases between. This CDR3 has 16 residues. CDR1 and CDR2 (germline): SGHTA, FQGNSA. Here the CDR3 reads CASSRKGGPSGDTQYF. The CDR3 nucleotides are TGTGCCAGCAGCCGCAAGGGGGGACCCTCCGGGGATACGCAGTATTTT. Full variable domain (remainder filled in from reference TRBV7-2 and TRBJ2-3): GAGVSQSPSNKVTEKGKDVELRCDPISGHTALYWYRQSLGQGLEFLIYFQGNSAPDKSGLPSDRFSAERTGGSVSTLTIQRTQQEDSAVYLCASSRKGGPSGDTQYFGPGTRLTVL.

This clone was seen a single time. The chain is built from TRBV5-1 and TRBJ1-5; D not certain. Looked up from germline, CDR1 is SGHRS and CDR2 is YFSETQ. V was cut by 4 bases and J by 0 bases, with 8 bases left in between. CDR3 length: 14 amino acids. CDR3 protein: CASSPDFSNQPQHF. In nucleotides, the CDR3 is TGCGCCAGCAGCCCGGACTTTAGCAATCAGCCCCAGCATTTT. The variable domain in full, completed from reference TRBV5-1 and TRBJ1-5, reads KAGVTQTPRYLIKTRGQQVTLSCSPISGHRSVSWYQQTPGQGLQFLFEYFSETQRNKGNFPGRFSGRQFSNSRSEMNVSTLELGDSALYLCASSPDFSNQPQHFGDGTRLSIL.

The chain links TRBV30 to TRBJ2-2; D uncertain. Germline assignment: CDR1 GTSNPN and CDR2 SVGIG (reference sequence). The CDR3 spans 15 residues. Trimming shortened V by 1 base and J by 7 bases, and 16 bases separated the two germline ends. DNA of the CDR3: TGTGCCTGGAGTGGCGGCCGGGTCGAGGTCGGGGAGCTGTTTTTT. Its protein is CAWSGGRVEVGELFF.

The chain links TRBV2 to TRBJ2-5; D not resolved. This CDR3 is built from 13 residues. Deletions cut 7 bases from V and 5 bases from J, with 14 bases between. The V gene's germline CDR1 is SNHLY and CDR2 FYNNEI. CDR3 in amino acids: CASKVSIEETQYF. For the CDR3, the DNA is TGTGCCAGCAAGGTCAGCATAGAGGAGACCCAGTACTTC. The full variable domain, its missing parts supplied by reference TRBV2 and TRBJ2-5, is EPEVTQTPSHQVTQMGQEVILRCVPISNHLYFYWYRQILGQKVEFLVSFYNNEISEKSEIFDDQFSVERPDGSNFTLKIRSTKLEDSAMYFCASKVSIEETQYFGPGTRLLVL.